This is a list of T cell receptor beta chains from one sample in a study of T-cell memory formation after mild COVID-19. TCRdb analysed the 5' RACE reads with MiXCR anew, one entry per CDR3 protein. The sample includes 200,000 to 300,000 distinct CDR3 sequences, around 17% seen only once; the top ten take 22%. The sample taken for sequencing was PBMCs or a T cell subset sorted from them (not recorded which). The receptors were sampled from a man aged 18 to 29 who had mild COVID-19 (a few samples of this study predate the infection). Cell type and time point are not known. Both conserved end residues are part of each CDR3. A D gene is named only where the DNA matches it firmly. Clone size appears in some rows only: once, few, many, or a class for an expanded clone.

CDR3aa: CASRRDGAYNSPLHF
CDR3nt: TGTGCCAGCAGGCGGGACGGTGCCTATAATTCACCCCTCCACTTT
abundance: NA
j_gene: TRBJ1-6
d_gene: NA
v_gene: TRBV7-9

CDR3aa: CASRADLGYEQYF
CDR3nt: TGCGCCAGCAGGGCAGATTTGGGGTACGAGCAGTACTTC
abundance: many
j_gene: TRBJ2-7
d_gene: NA
v_gene: TRBV5-1

CDR3aa: CASSFTTGTEQPQHF
CDR3nt: TGTGCCAGCAGCTTTACGACAGGGACAGAGCAGCCCCAGCATTTT
abundance: few
j_gene: TRBJ1-5
d_gene: TRBD1
v_gene: TRBV7-2

CDR3aa: CASSLDPGMGIQYF
CDR3nt: TGCGCCAGCAGCTTGGATCCAGGGATGGGCATTCAGTACTTC
abundance: NA
j_gene: TRBJ2-4
d_gene: NA
v_gene: TRBV5-1

CDR3aa: CASSVVGGGYEQFF
CDR3nt: TGTGCCAGCAGCGTGGTTGGGGGCGGATATGAGCAGTTCTTC
abundance: few
j_gene: TRBJ2-1
d_gene: NA
v_gene: TRBV9

CDR3aa: CSVEVGRGGTDTQYF
CDR3nt: TGCAGCGTTGAAGTTGGGCGGGGGGGGACAGATACGCAGTATTTT
abundance: NA
j_gene: TRBJ2-3
d_gene: TRBD2
v_gene: TRBV29-1

CDR3aa: CASSYVTSTDTQYF
CDR3nt: TGTGCCAGCAGTTACGTAACGAGCACCGATACGCAGTATTTT
abundance: few
j_gene: TRBJ2-3
d_gene: NA
v_gene: TRBV6-2/TRBV6-3

CDR3aa: CASSLNNRASGYTF
CDR3nt: TGTGCCAGCAGTTTAAATAATCGGGCAAGTGGCTACACCTTC
abundance: NA
j_gene: TRBJ1-2
d_gene: NA
v_gene: TRBV12-3/TRBV12-4

CDR3aa: CSGESTPPPSSYEQYF
CDR3nt: TGCAGCGGTGAATCAACCCCCCCACCGTCTAGCTACGAGCAGTACTTC
abundance: NA
j_gene: TRBJ2-7
d_gene: NA
v_gene: TRBV29-1

CDR3aa: CASSQVRGSDGYTF
CDR3nt: TGTGCCAGCAGCCAAGTTAGGGGAAGTGATGGCTACACCTTC
abundance: NA
j_gene: TRBJ1-2
d_gene: NA
v_gene: TRBV3-1

CDR3aa: CASSSRNSPPHF
CDR3nt: TGTGCCAGCAGCTCAAGAAATTCACCCCCCCACTTT
abundance: NA
j_gene: TRBJ1-6
d_gene: NA
v_gene: TRBV7-2

CDR3aa: CASSPQGASLSGANVLTF
CDR3nt: TGTGCCAGCAGCCCACAGGGGGCATCCCTCTCTGGGGCCAACGTCCTGACTTTC
abundance: NA
j_gene: TRBJ2-6
d_gene: TRBD1
v_gene: TRBV7-3

CDR3aa: CSAQTGVGADTQYF
CDR3nt: TGCAGTGCCCAGACCGGGGTAGGGGCAGATACGCAGTATTTT
abundance: NA
j_gene: TRBJ2-3
d_gene: NA
v_gene: TRBV20-1

CDR3aa: CASSLVEGPNYGYTF
CDR3nt: TGTGCCAGCAGCTTAGTTGAGGGACCCAACTATGGCTACACCTTC
abundance: NA
j_gene: TRBJ1-2
d_gene: NA
v_gene: TRBV7-2

CDR3aa: CSVRDFNSPLHF
CDR3nt: TGCAGCGTGCGAGATTTTAATTCACCCCTCCACTTT
abundance: few
j_gene: TRBJ1-6
d_gene: NA
v_gene: TRBV29-1

CDR3aa: CASSHRAGATDTQYF
CDR3nt: TGTGCCAGCAGCCATAGAGCCGGTGCCACAGATACGCAGTATTTT
abundance: NA
j_gene: TRBJ2-3
d_gene: NA
v_gene: TRBV6-4

CDR3aa: CASSQQGPRGTDTQYF
CDR3nt: TGCGCCAGCAGCCAGCAAGGGCCCCGCGGCACAGATACGCAGTATTTT
abundance: few
j_gene: TRBJ2-3
d_gene: NA
v_gene: TRBV4-3

CDR3aa: CASSIGRGQETQYF
CDR3nt: TGTGCCAGCAGCATAGGACGGGGTCAAGAGACCCAGTACTTC
abundance: NA
j_gene: TRBJ2-5
d_gene: NA
v_gene: TRBV11-3

CDR3aa: CASSLWGLDTEAFF
CDR3nt: TGTGCCAGCAGCTTGTGGGGGCTTGACACTGAAGCTTTCTTT
abundance: few
j_gene: TRBJ1-1
d_gene: NA
v_gene: TRBV7-6

CDR3aa: CSGAGQGGQETQYF
CDR3nt: TGCAGCGGGGCGGGACAGGGCGGTCAAGAGACCCAGTACTTC
abundance: NA
j_gene: TRBJ2-5
d_gene: TRBD1
v_gene: TRBV29-1